This entry lists 2 T cell receptor beta chains sequenced from one sample in a study of shared clonotypes between healthy human individuals. Assay used: immunoSEQ multiplex PCR; TCRdb lists only in-frame clones, some missing. The sample includes some 2 million clones, roughly 94% of them seen just once. Naive CD8 cells lacked CD45RO, underwent positive selection for CCR7 and left out terminally differentiated effector memory CD45RA+ cells. The material sequenced was naive CD8+ T cells sorted from blood. Every receptor here comes from a man between 18 and 29 years old in good health.

About this clone itself: A junction boundary mismatches the germline segment, possibly from a read error. The chain combines TRBV7-7 with TRBJ2-7; a possible D gene is TRBD1 (5 bases). The CDR3 spans 13 residues. Per germline, CDR1 SSHAT and CDR2 FNYEAQ (reference sequence). CDR3 sequence: CASSLYQGEEQYF. CDR3 coding DNA: TGTGCTAGCAGCTTATACCAGGGTGAGGAGCAGTACTTC.

The rearrangement joins TRBV2 to TRBJ1-3; D is ambiguous. Germline values: CDR1 SNHLY, CDR2 FYNNEI. The CDR3 consists of 15 residues. The V end was cut by 3 bases, the J end by 2 bases, with 11 bases between. CDR3 sequence: CASSEPQAAGNTIYF. DNA for the CDR3: TGTGCCAGCAGTGAGCCCCAGGCTGCTGGAAACACCATATATTTT.